Below are 17 T cell receptor beta chains sequenced from a single sample in a study of shared clonotypes between healthy human individuals. Clones were read by immunoSEQ multiplex PCR, and TCRdb kept only the in-frame ones, dropping some. The sample has 1.5 million to 2.5 million clones, less than 95% seen once. Naive CD8 cells comprised CD45RO-negative, CCR7-positively selected cells, excluding terminally differentiated effector memory CD45RA+ cells. Input material: naive CD8+ T cells sorted from blood. These receptors all stem from a man younger than 30 in good health.

Concerning this clone itself: The same CDR3 also results from other DNA sequences found in this sample. CDR3 nucleotides: TGTGCCAGCAGTTTAGGGGACTATGGCTACACCTTC. Protein product: CASSLGDYGYTF. The rearrangement uses TRBV27 and TRBJ1-2; D gene uncertain. Germline-derived CDR1 and CDR2 are MNHEY and SMNVEV (reference sequence). The CDR3 runs 12 residues. Trimming pared 2 bases from V and 3 bases from J, leaving 4 bases between.

The genes are TRBV2 and TRBJ1-4; D might be TRBD1 (6 bases). Germline V gene lookup returns CDR1 SNHLY and CDR2 FYNNEI. The CDR3 is made up of 16 amino acids. V was shortened by 5 bases and J by 0 bases, with 13 bases between the two germline ends. CDR3: CASSIQGGATNEKLFF. DNA of the CDR3: TGTGCCAGCAGTATACAGGGAGGTGCAACTAATGAAAAACTGTTTTTT.

V is TRBV18 and J is TRBJ2-7, with 10 bases identical to TRBD2. Germline V gene lookup returns CDR1 KGHSH and CDR2 LQKENI. Trimming cost V 3 bases and J 2 bases; bases outside gene matches: 16. The CDR3 has 19 amino acids. Here the CDR3 reads CASSPVEGSGGSNPYEQYF. CDR3 bases: TGTGCCAGCTCACCTGTGGAAGGTAGCGGGGGGTCAAACCCCTACGAGCAGTACTTC.

The chain combines TRBV28 with TRBJ2-7; D gene uncertain. The germline gives CDR1 MDHEN, CDR2 SYDVKM. V lost 3 bases to trimming and J lost 0 bases, with 9 bases between them. CDR3 length: 14 amino acids. CDR3 in amino acids: CASSFRTASYEQYF. The CDR3 DNA sequence: TGTGCCAGCAGTTTCCGGACGGCCTCCTACGAGCAGTACTTC.

The chain links TRBV6-6 to TRBJ1-5; D unresolved. The CDR3 sequence is 16 residues long. CDR1 is MNHNY and CDR2 is SVGAGI in the germline V gene (reference sequence). Trimming shortened V by 6 bases and J by 3 bases, and 18 bases separated the two germline ends. This chain's CDR3 is CASRPRGEGVNQPQHF. Written as DNA, the CDR3 is TGTGCCAGCAGACCCCGTGGGGAGGGTGTCAATCAGCCCCAGCATTTT.

This clone appeared once. CDR3 protein: CASSPLIASNEQFF. In DNA form, the CDR3 reads TGTGCCAGCAGTCCCCTAATAGCGTCCAATGAGCAGTTCTTC. This chain joins TRBV27 and TRBJ2-1; weak D call: TRBD2 (5 bases). Between the trimmed V and J ends, which lost 5 bases and 6 bases, there was a span of 14 bases. This CDR3 is 14 amino acids long. Germline CDR1 is MNHEY and CDR2 is SMNVEV (reference sequence).

The rearrangement uses TRBV18 and TRBJ2-2, with unresolved D. Trimming stripped 6 bases from V and 0 bases from J, with 11 bases between. The length of the CDR3 is 15 residues. Germline loops: CDR1 KGHSH, CDR2 LQKENI. The DNA for the CDR3 is TGTGCCAGCTCGCCGGACGTAGCGAACACCGGGGAGCTGTTTTTT. Amino acids: CASSPDVANTGELFF.

V gene TRBV9 combines with J gene TRBJ2-7; 7 bases match TRBD1. CDR1 and CDR2 from the germline V gene are SGDLS and YYNGEE. This CDR3 region has 15 residues. The trim removed 0 bases at V and 2 bases at J, leaving 5 bases unmatched. In nucleotides, the CDR3 is TGTGCCAGCAGCGTAGGAAAGGGGGCGACCTACGAGCAGTACTTC. This encodes CASSVGKGATYEQYF. Variable domain in full (rest from reference TRBV9 and TRBJ2-7): DSGVTQTPKHLITATGQRVTLRCSPRSGDLSVYWYQQSLDQGLQFLIQYYNGEERAKGNILERFSAQQFPDLHSELNLSSLELGDSALYFCASSVGKGATYEQYFGPGTRLTVT.

The chain joins TRBV11-2 to TRBJ2-3, with D maybe TRBD1 (6 bases). Germline V gene sequence: CDR1 SGHAT, CDR2 FQNNGV. The CDR3 sequence is 14 residues long. The germline V and J ends were trimmed by 4 bases and 4 bases, with 12 bases remaining between them. CDR3: CASSYQGFADTQYF. The CDR3 coding sequence is TGTGCCAGCAGCTATCAGGGGTTCGCAGATACGCAGTATTTT.

The table lists this clone with a count of one. The chain joins TRBV6-5 to TRBJ2-7, with D perhaps TRBD1 (6 bases). The V and J ends lost 3 bases and 2 bases respectively, with 14 bases between them. The CDR3 runs 15 residues. Germline V lookup: CDR1 MNHEY, CDR2 SVGAGI. The CDR3 here is CASSYSQGSAYEQYF. The CDR3 DNA follows: TGTGCCAGCAGTTATTCCCAGGGGTCAGCCTACGAGCAGTACTTC.

This clone was seen a single time. The gene calls are TRBV12-5 and TRBJ1-2, with 7 bases fitting TRBD1. J lost 0 bases, V lost 6 bases, and 10 bases had no gene match. The CDR3 length is 16 residues. Germline V gene lookup returns CDR1 LGHNT and CDR2 FRNRAP. This CDR3 is CASGGTEGRTNYGYTF. As DNA, the CDR3 is TGTGCTAGTGGAGGGACAGAGGGACGTACTAACTATGGCTACACCTTC.

For this clone: At the DNA level, this CDR3 is encoded by other sequences in the same sample as well. The chain couples TRBV9 to TRBJ2-7; TRBD1 matches at 7 bases. The CDR3 totals 14 residues. J lost 0 bases, V lost 5 bases, and 5 bases had no gene match. The germline gives CDR1 SGDLS, CDR2 YYNGEE. In DNA, the CDR3 is TGTGCCAGCAGTGTCGGGGACAGCTCCTACGAGCAGTACTTC. Translated: CASSVGDSSYEQYF.

The chain couples TRBV30 to TRBJ2-7, with D possibly matching TRBD1 (6 bases). The length of the CDR3 is 13 residues. V was shortened by 1 base and J by 1 base, with 8 bases between the two germline ends. CDR1 and CDR2 (germline): GTSNPN, SVGIG (reference sequence). CDR3 in amino acids: CAWSADSSYEQYF. CDR3 in DNA: TGTGCCTGGAGTGCGGACAGTTCCTACGAGCAGTACTTC.

V is TRBV9 and J is TRBJ2-2, with no clear D. CDR3 length: 12 residues. Germline V gene lookup returns CDR1 SGDLS and CDR2 YYNGEE. V was trimmed by 4 bases and J by 9 bases, leaving 10 bases between them. The CDR3 is CASSSGSWELFF. CDR3 bases: TGTGCCAGCAGCTCCGGATCCTGGGAGCTGTTTTTT. The full variable domain, with the rest looked up from reference TRBV9 and TRBJ2-2, is DSGVTQTPKHLITATGQRVTLRCSPRSGDLSVYWYQQSLDQGLQFLIQYYNGEERAKGNILERFSAQQFPDLHSELNLSSLELGDSALYFCASSSGSWELFFGEGSRLTVL.

J is TRBJ2-2 and V is TRBV29-1; D could derive from TRBD1 or TRBD2 (5 bases each). The length of the CDR3 is 15 residues. The germline V gene encodes CDR1 SQVTM and CDR2 ANQGSEA. Trimming took off 2 bases at V and 3 bases at J, with 13 bases between the two ends. CDR3 sequence: CSVETSVGHTGELFF. CDR3 in DNA: TGCAGCGTTGAAACGTCGGTGGGACACACCGGGGAGCTGTTTTTT.

The gene calls are TRBV19 and TRBJ2-2, with D possibly being TRBD2 (5 bases). Germline V gene lookup returns CDR1 LNHDA and CDR2 SQIVND (reference sequence). The CDR3 spans 14 residues. V dropped 7 bases and J dropped 4 bases, with 13 bases sitting between them. As DNA, the CDR3 is TGTGCCAGTACCCAGCTAGCTACCACCGGGGAGCTGTTTTTT. Protein sequence: CASTQLATTGELFF.

Here the CDR3 DNA reads TGTGCCAGCAGCCCGACGGGCGGGGAGCTGTTTTTT. As protein: CASSPTGGELFF. The chain recombines TRBV7-2 with TRBJ2-2; D not resolved. Looked up from germline, CDR1 is SGHTA and CDR2 is FQGNSA. The CDR3 consists of 12 residues. Trimming left V 5 bases short and J 7 bases short, with 8 bases between.